This T cell receptor (beta chain) was identified in a study of monozygotic twins with inflammatory bowel disease. Study-level results: Immunosuppressive treatment differences may have increased patient repertoire variability.

Turning to this clonotype: Its antigen is undetermined.

UMIs that included a 6-nucleotide sample barcode were added by template switching, which took place during cDNA synthesis. TCRdb reprocessed the 5' RACE reads, keeping one entry per CDR3 protein, no DNA. The sample has about 450,000 distinct CDR3 sequences. The sequence was collected from a human donor with ulcerative colitis or Crohn's disease, or a healthy co-twin of an affected twin (not recorded which). Sequenced sample: blood.

The CDR3: CSVTDSSSTDTQYF. The chain has TRBV29-1 and TRBJ2-3; absent DNA, TCRdb's TRBD1 call cannot be checked. The CDR3 is made up of 14 amino acids. Germline V lookup: CDR1 SQVTM, CDR2 ANQGSEA.